The 9 T cell receptor beta chains presented below share a single source sample, sequenced in a study of T cell repertoires in cytomegalovirus infection. These receptors have no identified antigens. MiXCR, run by TCRdb on the reads, gives a single entry per CDR3 protein. The sample yields approximately 70,000 distinct CDR3 sequences, about 20% seen once. Sequencing used CD8+ T cells from cultured PBMCs, obtained from culture after CMV antigen stimulation. Receptors were obtained from a human donor in good health (CMV status not recorded). Some clones in this sample may be carry-over from other donors' samples.

This clonotype turned up a few times. The rearrangement joins TRBV7-9 to TRBJ1-1; perhaps TRBD1 as D (5 bases). Germline V CDR1 and CDR2: SEHNR, FQNEAQ (reference sequence). V was trimmed by 3 bases and J by 4 bases, leaving 15 bases between them. The CDR3 covers 15 residues. The CDR3 region is CASSFSMGLVTEAFF. The CDR3 region has the DNA TGTGCCAGCAGCTTTTCGATGGGGCTGGTCACTGAAGCTTTCTTT.

This clonotype was counted between two and nine times. This chain connects TRBV18 to TRBJ1-2, with D hard to call. This CDR3 has 15 amino acids. V was shortened by 3 bases and J by 1 base, with 12 bases between the two germline ends. The germline V gene encodes CDR1 KGHSH and CDR2 LQKENI. The CDR3 loop is CASSPPTALNYGYTF. CDR3 nucleotide sequence: TGTGCCAGCTCACCCCCAACAGCGCTTAACTATGGCTACACCTTC.

This rearrangement joins TRBV7-2 to TRBJ2-5, with 8 positions matching TRBD2. The CDR3 sequence is 16 residues long. J was trimmed by 2 bases and V by 5 bases; bases with no gene match: 10. Germline lookup yields CDR1 SGHTA and CDR2 FQGNSA. This CDR3 is CASSPPGGALQETQYF. CDR3 sequence (DNA): TGTGCCAGCAGCCCCCCCGGGGGGGCCTTACAAGAGACCCAGTACTTC.

The J gene is TRBJ1-5, the V gene TRBV19; a weak D match, TRBD1 (5 bases). CDR1 LNHDA and CDR2 SQIVND come from the germline V gene (reference sequence). V lost 6 bases to trimming and J lost 9 bases, with 15 bases between them. The CDR3 extends over 13 amino acids. The CDR3 coding sequence is TGTGCCAGTAGCAGCTGGGGGGTTGGGCCCCAGCATTTT. The encoded protein is CASSSWGVGPQHF.

This clonotype was counted only a few times. The gene calls are TRBV7-2 and TRBJ2-5; a possible D gene is TRBD1 (6 bases). V was pared by 1 base and J by 2 bases, with 11 bases between. This CDR3 has 15 amino acids. In germline, CDR1 is SGHTA, CDR2 FQGNSA. CDR3 residues: CASSLVGQSQETQYF. CDR3 in DNA: TGTGCCAGCAGCTTAGTTGGACAGTCGCAAGAGACCCAGTACTTC.

V and J are TRBV7-8 and TRBJ2-5; D might be TRBD2 (7 bases). Germline-derived CDR1 and CDR2 are SGHVS and FQNEAQ. The V and J ends lost 0 bases and 5 bases respectively, with 13 bases between them. The CDR3 contains 15 residues. In DNA form, the CDR3 reads TGTGCCAGCAGCTTAGCGGGGGGGCTGGTGGAGACCCAGTACTTC. Protein: CASSLAGGLVETQYF.

The rearrangement joins TRBV7-6 to TRBJ1-1; maybe TRBD1 (5 bases). V shed 5 bases and J shed 9 bases, with 13 bases lying between them. Germline lookup yields CDR1 SGHVS and CDR2 FNYEAQ. This CDR3 has 12 residues. CDR3 in amino acids: CASSKGSAKAFF. Here the CDR3 DNA reads TGTGCCAGCAGCAAGGGGTCCGCTAAAGCTTTCTTT.

The V gene is TRBV19, the J gene TRBJ2-5; tentatively, D is TRBD2 (5 bases). Germline CDR1 reads LNHDA; CDR2 reads SQIVND (reference sequence). CDR3 length: 13 amino acids. Trimming stripped 4 bases from V and 9 bases from J, with 15 bases between. The DNA of the CDR3 is TGTGCCAGTAGTACGCGGAGTACGGAGGCCCAGTACTTC. The encoded protein is CASSTRSTEAQYF. Variable domain in full (rest from reference TRBV19 and TRBJ2-5): DGGITQSPKYLFRKEGQNVTLSCEQNLNHDAMYWYRQDPGQGLRLIYYSQIVNDFQKGDIAEGYSVSREKKESFPLTVTSAQKNPTAFYLCASSTRSTEAQYFGPGTRLLVL.

This clonotype was observed a handful of times. This chain connects TRBV27 to TRBJ2-3; D gene unclear. Germline CDR1 and CDR2: MNHEY and SMNVEV (reference sequence). Trimming took off 6 bases at V and 1 base at J, with 11 bases between the two ends. The CDR3 length is 14 residues. CDR3 sequence (DNA): TGTGCCAGCAGGATCCTGGACGGCACAGATACGCAGTATTTT. Protein product: CASRILDGTDTQYF.